This T cell receptor beta chain was obtained from a study of blood T cell repertoires in COVID-19. Profiling relied on immunoSEQ multiplex PCR, and the TCRdb table lists in-frame clones only, not all of them. The sample contains 150,000 or so clones, more than 75% of which appear only once. A single count supports this clone. Input material: PBMCs or T cells enriched from blood (not recorded which). The source is a human donor with acute COVID-19. The donor label of this sample is uncertain.

The CDR3 region is CASSTNRVVGYGYTF. CDR3 coding DNA: TGTGCCAGTAGTACGAACAGGGTGGTCGGCTATGGCTACACCTTC. The chain joins TRBV19 to TRBJ1-2, with D possibly matching TRBD1 (6 bases). Trimming removed 4 bases at V and 4 bases at J, with 16 bases between. This CDR3 contains 15 residues. Germline V lookup: CDR1 LNHDA, CDR2 SQIVND (reference sequence).